This T cell receptor (beta chain) was retrieved from a study of molecular identifiers for immune sequencing clone quantification. Study-wide points: Highly expanded clone sizes could be underestimated by identical TCR molecules that share a barcode. Clones exceeding 20 RNA copies carried over 99% of effector molecules but under 1% of naive-cell molecules.

Each CDR3 protein is one row after TCRdb ran MiXCR on the PCR reads. The repertoire holds some 650,000 distinct CDR3 sequences, 15% to 20% seen once, with roughly 0.83% in the top ten. This clonotype has at least ten counts. The antigen is undetermined. The length of the CDR3 is 18 residues. Germline V CDR1 and CDR2: MDHEN, SYDVKM. With V trimmed by 4 bases and J by 2 bases, 12 bases remained unmatched. The receptor was derived from a human donor in good health. Some libraries in this study had Jurkat cell RNA spiked in. The sequenced material came from naive CD8+ T cells from blood, with Jurkat cell RNA spiked in. The subset here: FACS-sorted CD8+CD4-CCR7+CD45RA+ naive T cells. This chain uses TRBV28 with TRBJ2-7; TRBD2 matches 12 bases. The CDR3 nucleotides read TGTGCCAGCAGTTCCCCACGGACTAGCGGGGTGGGGACCTACGAGCAGTACTTC. Translated, it gives CASSSPRTSGVGTYEQYF.